The clone carrying this T cell receptor (beta chain) came up once. Its antigen is as yet unknown. The data were taken from a study of shared clonotypes between healthy human individuals. Whole-study findings and limits: On the whole, naive subsets had larger estimated richness than memory subsets had.

Profiling relied on immunoSEQ multiplex PCR, and the TCRdb table lists in-frame clones only, not all of them. The sample carries over 2 million clones, around 95% recorded once. This CDR3 spans 15 amino acids. Germline loops: CDR1 SGHNT, CDR2 YENEEA. Trimming removed 1 base at V and 1 base at J, with 10 bases between. This TCR was recovered from a man younger than 35 in good health. The sequenced sample was naive CD4+ T cells sorted from blood. Subset indicated: CD45RA+ positively selected. This chain links TRBV11-3 with TRBJ2-5; tentatively, D is TRBD1 (6 bases). CDR3 residues: CASSLVQGGQETQYF. CDR3 DNA: TGTGCCAGCAGCTTAGTACAAGGGGGCCAAGAGACCCAGTACTTC.